This entry lists 15 T cell receptor beta chains sequenced from one sample in a study of radiation and T cells in renal cell carcinoma. The method was immunoSEQ multiplex PCR; TCRdb's version includes in-frame clones alone and lacks a portion of them. The sample has over 120,000 clones, 80% to 90% seen once. The sample's time point: blood 4 weeks post-SBRT, at nephrectomy. The treatment denotes: 15 Gy SBRT to primary tumor, nephrectomy 4 weeks later. The source material was blood, sampled from a patient whose treatment included radiotherapy and nephrectomy. These TCRs come from a woman in her forties or fifties with renal cell carcinoma.

The rearrangement uses TRBV11-2 and TRBJ2-7; 7 nucleotides line up with TRBD2. Germline CDR1 SGHAT, CDR2 FQNNGV. Germline trimming cut 5 bases from V and 2 bases from J; bases unmatched to any gene: 9. The CDR3 is made up of 15 amino acids. CDR3 residues: CASSMGRGNTYEQYF. CDR3 DNA sequence: TGTGCCAGCAGCATGGGGAGGGGTAACACCTACGAGCAGTACTTC.

The V gene is TRBV7-8, the J gene TRBJ1-2; D ambiguous. Germline V CDR1 and CDR2: SGHVS, FQNEAQ. This CDR3 is built from 14 residues. Trimming took 6 bases from V and 7 from J, leaving 18 bases between them. CDR3 DNA: TGTGCCAGCAGGGAGGTGGGTGGCGGAGGTGGCTACACCTTC. Encoded protein: CASREVGGGGGYTF. Based on the CDR3 plus reference TRBV7-8 and TRBJ1-2, the full variable domain is GAGVSQSPRYKVAKRGQDVALRCDPISGHVSLFWYQQALGQGPEFLTYFQNEAQLDKSGLPSDRFFAERPEGSVSTLKIQRTQQEDSAVYLCASREVGGGGGYTFGSGTRLTVV.

The count of this clone is one. This sequence joins TRBV4-2 and TRBJ2-7; D may be TRBD2 (6 bases). V was cut by 0 bases and J by 1 base, with 16 bases left in between. CDR1 and CDR2 (germline): LGHNA, YNFKEQ. CDR3 size: 17 residues. CDR3 nucleotide sequence: TGTGCCAGCAGCCAAGATTGGGGGGATCAAATTTCCTACGAGCAGTACTTC. Its translation: CASSQDWGDQISYEQYF.

This clone has only a few counts. The CDR3 reads CASSVTGRAGELFF. The DNA of the CDR3 is TGCGCCAGCAGTGTTACAGGAAGGGCCGGGGAGCTGTTTTTT. The chain couples TRBV10-1 to TRBJ2-2; a weak D match, TRBD1 (5 bases). The length of the CDR3 is 14 residues. The germline CDR1 and CDR2 sequences are WNHNN and SYGVQD (reference sequence). The V end lost 4 bases, the J end lost 6 bases, and 12 bases lay between the germline ends.

The V gene is TRBV19, the J gene TRBJ2-3; no clear D. Germline V gives CDR1 LNHDA, CDR2 SQIVND (reference sequence). The CDR3 runs 16 residues. Trimming took off 3 bases at V and 0 bases at J, with 13 bases between the two ends. The CDR3 loop is CASSIKGRTSTDTQYF. The CDR3 DNA reads as TGTGCCAGTAGTATTAAAGGCAGGACGAGCACAGATACGCAGTATTTT.

The rearrangement links TRBV11-2 to TRBJ2-3; TRBD2 matches at 7 bases. The CDR3 sequence is 16 residues long. J gave up 0 bases and V 5 bases, and 8 bases lay outside the gene matches. Germline-derived CDR1 and CDR2 are SGHAT and FQNNGV. The DNA for the CDR3 is TGTGCCAGCAGCCCCTGGCGGGGGACCAGCACAGATACGCAGTATTTT. Translation: CASSPWRGTSTDTQYF.

The CDR3 DNA sequence: TGTGCCAGCAGCGGACAGGTTCTCGATGGCTACACCTTC. This sequence encodes CASSGQVLDGYTF. The rearrangement uses TRBV2 and TRBJ1-2, with 7 bases lining up with TRBD1. The V gene's germline CDR1 is SNHLY and CDR2 FYNNEI. Trimming cost V 6 bases and J 6 bases; bases outside gene matches: 7. The CDR3 consists of 13 residues.

The genes are TRBV19 and TRBJ2-1; 10 nucleotides agree with TRBD2. The germline CDR1 and CDR2 sequences are LNHDA and SQIVND (reference sequence). The CDR3 sequence is 16 residues long. V lost 5 bases and J lost 4; bases outside the gene matches: 8. CDR3 DNA: TGTGCCAGTAGTCCGCTAGCGGGAGCCGTATACAATGAGCAGTTCTTC. Encoded protein: CASSPLAGAVYNEQFF.

This sequence joins TRBV6-5 and TRBJ1-1; tentative D call: TRBD1 (6 bases). The CDR3 is made up of 14 amino acids. The V and J ends lost 6 bases and 1 base respectively, with 12 bases between them. Germline CDR1 is MNHEY and CDR2 is SVGAGI. This CDR3 reads CASSQGLRNTEAFF. In DNA form, the CDR3 reads TGTGCCAGCAGCCAGGGGCTACGGAACACTGAAGCTTTCTTT.

The chain employs TRBV28 and TRBJ2-2; possibly TRBD2 for D (5 bases). V was cut by 7 bases and J by 4 bases, with 10 bases left in between. Germline assignment: CDR1 MDHEN and CDR2 SYDVKM. CDR3 length: 13 residues. The CDR3 loop reads CASIRGITGELFF. CDR3 sequence (DNA): TGTGCCAGCATCCGGGGTATCACCGGGGAGCTGTTTTTT.

The chain links TRBV9 to TRBJ2-2, with 9 bases aligning to TRBD2. Germline V gives CDR1 SGDLS, CDR2 YYNGEE. The CDR3 has 16 residues. Losses at the gene ends were 6 bases for V and 4 bases for J; bases not matched to a gene: 10. The CDR3 loop reads CASKSVSGGTTGELFF. CDR3 bases: TGTGCCAGCAAAAGTGTGAGCGGGGGGACCACCGGGGAGCTGTTTTTT.

The gene calls are TRBV7-8 and TRBJ2-7; weak D call: TRBD1 (5 bases). The CDR3 covers 14 residues. The germline V and J ends were trimmed by 5 bases and 2 bases, with 13 bases remaining between them. Germline V gene lookup returns CDR1 SGHVS and CDR2 FQNEAQ. CDR3 in DNA: TGTGCCAGCAGCCCGTTGACAGACGCCTACGAGCAGTACTTC. Encoded protein: CASSPLTDAYEQYF. Based on the CDR3 plus reference TRBV7-8 and TRBJ2-7, the full variable domain is GAGVSQSPRYKVAKRGQDVALRCDPISGHVSLFWYQQALGQGPEFLTYFQNEAQLDKSGLPSDRFFAERPEGSVSTLKIQRTQQEDSAVYLCASSPLTDAYEQYFGPGTRLTVT.

The V call is TRBV7-9, the J call TRBJ2-7; 8 bases fit TRBD2. This CDR3 has 13 amino acids. Germline-derived CDR1 and CDR2 are SEHNR and FQNEAQ (reference sequence). The V gene end was trimmed by 5 bases and the J gene end by 6 bases; junction bases not matched to a gene: 6. CDR3: CASSPAGGSEQYF. The CDR3 DNA reads TGTGCCAGCAGCCCGGCGGGGGGTTCCGAGCAGTACTTC.

CDR3: CASSFRGEQYF. CDR3 nucleotide sequence: TGTGCCAGCAGCTTCCGGGGCGAGCAGTACTTC. The chain links TRBV5-6 to TRBJ2-7; possibly TRBD2 for D (5 bases). The CDR3 is made up of 11 amino acids. V was pared by 2 bases and J by 6 bases, with 6 bases between. In germline, CDR1 is SGHDT, CDR2 YYEEEE.

In nucleotides, the CDR3 is TGTGCCAGTCGGGACAGCCGCTCTGGAAACACCATATATTTT. As protein: CASRDSRSGNTIYF. The chain joins TRBV19 to TRBJ1-3; TRBD1 agrees at 7 bases. CDR3 length: 14 residues. Looked up from germline, CDR1 is LNHDA and CDR2 is SQIVND (reference sequence). Trimming at V came to 8 bases and at J to 0 bases, leaving 4 bases not matched to a gene.